This passage covers 18 T cell receptor beta chains from one sample sequenced in a study of T cell responses to AZD1222 COVID-19 vaccine. Method: immunoSEQ multiplex PCR; TCRdb's copy keeps in-frame clones and lacks some. Of around 140,000 clones in the sample, roughly 90% were seen once. Sequencing was performed on peripheral blood, taken on day 0 of AZD1222 vaccination. These receptors were obtained from an adult in good health.

The CDR3 is CASSLQVNTEAFF. CDR3 DNA sequence: TGTGCCAGCAGTTTACAGGTGAACACTGAAGCTTTCTTT. This chain joins TRBV6-5 and TRBJ1-1, with a tentative D call TRBD1 (5 bases). This CDR3 has 13 amino acids. Germline V gene sequence: CDR1 MNHEY, CDR2 SVGAGI. V was pared by 4 bases and J by 0 bases, with 6 bases between.

The rearrangement uses TRBV18 and TRBJ1-1; D possibly corresponds to TRBD1 (5 bases). Germline-derived CDR1 and CDR2 are KGHSH and LQKENI. CDR3 length equals 14 residues. Trimming took off 4 bases at V and 2 bases at J, with 11 bases between the two ends. This chain's CDR3 is CASSLGTSNTEAFF. The DNA of the CDR3 is TGTGCCAGCTCACTCGGGACTTCAAACACTGAAGCTTTCTTT.

This clone came up once. This chain joins TRBV5-1 and TRBJ2-4, with D hard to call. V lost 0 bases, J lost 0 bases, and 10 bases lay in between. Per the germline V gene, CDR1 is SGHRS and CDR2 is YFSETQ. This CDR3 comprises 16 residues. CDR3 amino acids: CASSLGSVIAKNIQYF. The CDR3 DNA reads as TGCGCCAGCAGCTTGGGGTCGGTTATAGCCAAAAACATTCAGTACTTC.

The V and J genes are TRBV24-1 and TRBJ2-1; D is unclear. The CDR3 is made up of 17 amino acids. V was trimmed by 7 bases and J by 2 bases, leaving 20 bases between them. Germline V CDR1 and CDR2: KGHDR, SFDVKD. This chain's CDR3 is CATSAGRNRATYNEQFF. CDR3 coding DNA: TGTGCCACCAGCGCTGGCCGTAACAGAGCTACCTACAATGAGCAGTTCTTC.

V is TRBV6-5 and J is TRBJ2-7, with 10 bases identical to TRBD1. The V gene's germline CDR1 is MNHEY and CDR2 SVGAGI. The CDR3 is 15 residues long. After removal of 2 bases from V and 3 bases from J, the junction contained 4 bases not matched to a gene. The CDR3 protein is CASSYRGDRGYEQYF. The CDR3 nucleotides read TGTGCCAGCAGTTACCGGGGGGACAGGGGCTACGAGCAGTACTTC.

The chain recombines TRBV12-3 or TRBV12-4 with TRBJ1-1, with no clear D. The CDR3 is made up of 12 amino acids. V lost 2 bases to trimming and J lost 4 bases, with 5 bases between them. For the CDR3, the DNA is TGTGCCAGCAGTTTACATGGCACTGAAGCTTTCTTT. This gives the protein CASSLHGTEAFF.

V gene TRBV11-2 combines with J gene TRBJ1-2; TRBD1 aligns across 9 bases. In germline, CDR1 is SGHAT, CDR2 FQNNGV. The CDR3 is 19 amino acids. V shed 5 bases and J 1 base; nucleotides not matched to a gene: 17. The DNA of the CDR3 is TGTGCCAGCAGCCCTAGGGGTGGGACAGGGTCTACATTTAACTATGGCTACACCTTC. Protein: CASSPRGGTGSTFNYGYTF.

V usage is TRBV5-8 and J usage is TRBJ2-5; TRBD1 matches at 10 bases. Trimming at V came to 0 bases and at J to 4 bases, leaving 0 bases not matched to a gene. CDR3 length equals 14 residues. Germline lookup yields CDR1 SGHTS and CDR2 YDEGEE. CDR3 amino acids: CASSLGTGGETQYF. CDR3 coding DNA: TGTGCCAGCAGCTTGGGGACAGGGGGAGAGACCCAGTACTTC. The whole variable domain, filled in from reference TRBV5-8 and TRBJ2-5, reads EAGVTQSPTHLIKTRGQQATLRCSPISGHTSVYWYQQALGLGLQFLLWYDEGEERNRGNFPPRFSGRQFPNYSSELNVNALELEDSALYLCASSLGTGGETQYFGPGTRLLVL.

V usage is TRBV12-5 and J usage is TRBJ1-2; 9 bases fit TRBD1. CDR3 length equals 14 residues. The J segment lost 3 bases and the V segment lost 1 base, leaving 0 bases of the junction unmatched. CDR1 is LGHNT and CDR2 is FRNRAP in the germline V gene. CDR3 loop: CASGLGTGDYGYTF. DNA for the CDR3: TGTGCTAGTGGTTTGGGGACAGGGGACTATGGCTACACCTTC. Looking up the rest from reference TRBV12-5 and TRBJ1-2 gives the full variable domain: DARVTQTPRHKVTEMGQEVTMRCQPILGHNTVFWYRQTMMQGLELLAYFRNRAPLDDSGMPKDRFSAEMPDATLATLKIQPSEPRDSAVYFCASGLGTGDYGYTFGSGTRLTVV.

The rearrangement links TRBV4-3 to TRBJ1-6; D is undetermined. Germline assignment: CDR1 LGHNA and CDR2 YSLEER. V gave up 1 base and J gave up 5 bases, with 9 bases separating them. CDR3 length: 15 residues. CDR3 sequence reads: CASSQVRSNNSPLHF. The CDR3 bases are TGCGCCAGCAGCCAAGTACGGTCGAATAATTCACCCCTCCACTTT.

As to this clone: A much larger clone lies one base from this, so it may be a read error. Other DNA sequences from this sample encode an identical CDR3 as well. The chain recombines TRBV6-4 with TRBJ2-3; no reliable D call. Trimming cost V 3 bases and J 0 bases, with 4 bases left between them. Germline CDR1 reads MRHNA; CDR2 reads SNTAGT. The CDR3 contains 13 residues. As DNA, the CDR3 is TGTGCCAGCAGTGATACTAGCACAGATACGCAGTATTTT. Translating gives CASSDTSTDTQYF.

The chain carries TRBV13 and TRBJ2-1, with D possibly TRBD2 on 6 matching bases. Germline-derived CDR1 and CDR2 are PRHDT and FYEKMQ (reference sequence). Trimming took off 0 bases at V and 9 bases at J, with 15 bases between the two ends. The CDR3 length is 15 residues. The chain's CDR3 is CASSLGLAGKGEQFF. CDR3 in DNA: TGTGCCAGCAGCTTAGGCCTTGCGGGGAAAGGTGAGCAGTTCTTC.

The sample holds one count of this clone. V is TRBV27 and J is TRBJ1-5; D remains unclear. The CDR3 covers 15 residues. CDR1 and CDR2 from the germline V gene are MNHEY and SMNVEV (reference sequence). The V and J ends lost 3 bases and 1 base respectively, with 10 bases between them. The CDR3 sequence is CASSLAGMSNQPQHF. For the CDR3, the DNA is TGTGCCAGCAGTTTGGCAGGTATGAGCAATCAGCCCCAGCATTTT.

The chain recombines TRBV3-1 (or the pseudogene TRBV3-2) with TRBJ1-6, with a weak D call TRBD1 (5 bases). The ends were cut back, 2 bases at V and 14 bases at J, with 22 bases in the middle. This CDR3 region has 16 residues. From germline, CDR1 is LGHDT and CDR2 YNNKEL (reference sequence). The CDR3 DNA sequence: TGTGCCAGCAGCCAACTGGACCGCCGGGACTTGGTGTCCCTCCACTTT. Its protein is CASSQLDRRDLVSLHF.

The V call is TRBV7-2, the J call TRBJ2-1; perhaps TRBD2 as D (6 bases). Germline CDR1 SGHTA, CDR2 FQGNSA. V was shortened by 2 bases and J by 4 bases, with 12 bases between the two germline ends. This CDR3 is built from 15 residues. CDR3 residues: CASSLQGGDYNEQFF. CDR3 DNA sequence: TGTGCCAGCAGCTTACAGGGCGGGGATTACAATGAGCAGTTCTTC.

This sequence joins TRBV11-1 and TRBJ2-1; D might be TRBD2 (6 bases). Germline V lookup: CDR1 SGHAT, CDR2 FQDESV (reference sequence). V was trimmed by 7 bases and J by 0 bases, leaving 16 bases between them. CDR3 length: 16 residues. The CDR3 region has the DNA TGTGCCAGCACCCGGGTAGCGGCCAGCTCCTACAATGAGCAGTTCTTC. It encodes CASTRVAASSYNEQFF.

The chain's CDR3 is CASSLSPGQSQAGSSYNEQFF. CDR3 coding DNA: TGTGCCAGCAGCTTGTCTCCGGGACAGAGTCAAGCGGGGAGCTCCTACAATGAGCAGTTCTTC. The V gene is TRBV7-3, the J gene TRBJ2-1, with D tentatively TRBD1 or TRBD2 (7 bases each). This CDR3 has 21 amino acids. Looked up from germline, CDR1 is SGHTA and CDR2 is FQGTGA. The V gene lost 3 bases and the J gene lost 0 bases, with 27 bases spanning the gap. The variable domain in full, with the rest retrieved from reference TRBV7-3 and TRBJ2-1, is GAGVSQTPSNKVTEKGKYVELRCDPISGHTALYWYRQSLGQGPEFLIYFQGTGAADDSGLPNDRFFAVRPEGSVSTLKIQRTERGDSAVYLCASSLSPGQSQAGSSYNEQFFGPGTRLTVL.

The chain carries TRBV5-1 and TRBJ1-3; a weak D match, TRBD1 (5 bases). Germline lookup yields CDR1 SGHRS and CDR2 YFSETQ. This CDR3 is 14 amino acids long. Deletions cut 0 bases from V and 3 bases from J, with 7 bases between. The CDR3 DNA is TGCGCCAGCAGCTTGGAAGGGGATGGAAACACCATATATTTT. Amino acids: CASSLEGDGNTIYF. Together with reference TRBV5-1 and TRBJ1-3, the CDR3 gives the full variable domain: KAGVTQTPRYLIKTRGQQVTLSCSPISGHRSVSWYQQTPGQGLQFLFEYFSETQRNKGNFPGRFSGRQFSNSRSEMNVSTLELGDSALYLCASSLEGDGNTIYFGEGSWLTVV.